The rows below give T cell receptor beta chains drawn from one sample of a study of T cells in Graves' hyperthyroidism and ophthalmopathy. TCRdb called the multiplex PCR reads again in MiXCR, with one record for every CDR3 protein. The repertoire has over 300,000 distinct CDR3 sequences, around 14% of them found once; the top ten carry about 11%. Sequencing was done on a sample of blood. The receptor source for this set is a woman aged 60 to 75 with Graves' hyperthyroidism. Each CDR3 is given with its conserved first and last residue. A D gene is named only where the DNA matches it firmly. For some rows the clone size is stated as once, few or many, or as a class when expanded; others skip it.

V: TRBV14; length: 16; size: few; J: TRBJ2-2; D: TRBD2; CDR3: CASSTWEGMNTGELFF; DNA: TGTGCCAGCAGCACCTGGGAGGGGATGAACACCGGGGAGCTGTTTTTT
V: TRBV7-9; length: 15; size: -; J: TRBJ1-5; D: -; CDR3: CASSLNRGGPQPQHF; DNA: TGTGCCAGCAGCTTAAATCGCGGGGGGCCTCAGCCCCAGCATTTT
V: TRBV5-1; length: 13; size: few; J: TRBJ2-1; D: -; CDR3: CASSLEVVGEQFF; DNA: TGCGCCAGCAGCTTGGAGGTGGTCGGTGAGCAGTTCTTC
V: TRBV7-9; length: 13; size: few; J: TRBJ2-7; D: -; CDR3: CASSPGSEYEQYF; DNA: TGTGCCAGCAGCCCGGGGAGCGAGTACGAGCAGTACTTC
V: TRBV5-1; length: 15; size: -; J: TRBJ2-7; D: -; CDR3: CASSSTGTPPFEQYF; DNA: TGTGCCAGCAGCTCCACCGGGACTCCCCCTTTTGAGCAGTACTTC
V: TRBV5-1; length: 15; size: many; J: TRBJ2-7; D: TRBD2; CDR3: CASSGTSGGTYEQYF; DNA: TGCGCCAGCAGCGGGACTAGCGGGGGTACCTACGAGCAGTACTTC
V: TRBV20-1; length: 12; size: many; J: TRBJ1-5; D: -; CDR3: CSATSGNQPQHF; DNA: TGCAGTGCTACCAGTGGCAATCAGCCCCAGCATTTT
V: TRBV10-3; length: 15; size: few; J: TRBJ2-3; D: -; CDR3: CAISESQTAGDTQYF; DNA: TGTGCCATCAGTGAGTCGCAAACTGCAGGGGATACGCAGTATTTT
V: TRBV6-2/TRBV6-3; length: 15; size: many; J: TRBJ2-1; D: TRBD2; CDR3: CASSYGTSGNNEQFF; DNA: TGTGCCAGCAGTTACGGGACTAGCGGGAACAATGAGCAGTTCTTC
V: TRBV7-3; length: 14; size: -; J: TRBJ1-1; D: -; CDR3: CASSEALTNTEAFF; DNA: TGTGCCAGCAGTGAAGCCCTAACGAACACTGAAGCTTTCTTT
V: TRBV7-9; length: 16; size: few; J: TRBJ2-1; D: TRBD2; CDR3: CASSLFRGRSHNEQFF; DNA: TGTGCCAGCAGCTTATTCCGCGGGAGGTCCCACAATGAGCAGTTCTTC
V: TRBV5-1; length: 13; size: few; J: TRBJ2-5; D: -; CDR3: CASSLPSQETQYF; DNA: TGCGCCAGCAGCCTACCGAGCCAAGAGACCCAGTACTTC
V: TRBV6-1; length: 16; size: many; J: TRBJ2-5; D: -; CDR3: CASSRGLPKYQETQYF; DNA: TGTGCCAGCAGTCGGGGACTGCCAAAGTACCAAGAGACCCAGTACTTC
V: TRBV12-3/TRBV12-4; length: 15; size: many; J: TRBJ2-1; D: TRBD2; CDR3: CASRSRLAGPHEQFF; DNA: TGTGCCAGCAGGTCGAGACTAGCGGGGCCCCATGAGCAGTTCTTC
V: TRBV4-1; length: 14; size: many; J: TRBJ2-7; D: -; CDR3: CASSQGLSSYEQYF; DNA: TGCGCCAGCAGCCAAGGACTCAGCTCCTACGAGCAGTACTTC
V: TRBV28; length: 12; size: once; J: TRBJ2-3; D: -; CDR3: CASSFPTDTQYF; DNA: TGTGCCAGCAGTTTTCCCACAGATACGCAGTATTTT
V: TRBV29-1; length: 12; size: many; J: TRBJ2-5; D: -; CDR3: CSVGGPRETQYF; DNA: TGCAGCGTTGGTGGGCCCCGAGAGACCCAGTACTTC
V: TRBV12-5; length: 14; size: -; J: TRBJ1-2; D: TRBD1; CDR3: CASGSTGTLSGYTF; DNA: TGTGCTAGTGGTTCGACAGGGACCTTGAGTGGCTACACCTTC
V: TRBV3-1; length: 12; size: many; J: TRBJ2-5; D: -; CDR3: CASSRSGETQYF; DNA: TGTGCCAGCAGCCGGAGTGGGGAGACCCAGTACTTC
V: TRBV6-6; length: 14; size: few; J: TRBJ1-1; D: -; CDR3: CASSYFGGRSEAFF; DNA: TGTGCCAGCAGTTACTTCGGGGGCCGCTCTGAAGCTTTCTTT
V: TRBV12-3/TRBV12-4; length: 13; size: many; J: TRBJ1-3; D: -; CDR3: CASTLAAGNTIYF; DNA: TGTGCCAGCACCCTCGCAGCTGGAAACACCATATATTTT
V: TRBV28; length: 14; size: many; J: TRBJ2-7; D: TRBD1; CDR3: CAIQIPGQSYEQYF; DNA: TGTGCCATACAAATCCCGGGACAGAGCTACGAGCAGTACTTC
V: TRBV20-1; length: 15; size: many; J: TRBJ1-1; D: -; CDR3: CSASSPFGGWTEAFF; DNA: TGCAGTGCTAGCTCACCCTTTGGGGGATGGACTGAAGCTTTCTTT
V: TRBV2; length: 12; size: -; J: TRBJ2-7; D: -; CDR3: CASSPRILGGYF; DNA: TGTGCCAGCAGTCCAAGAATCTTGGGGGGGTACTTC
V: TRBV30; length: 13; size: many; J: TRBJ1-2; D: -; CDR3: CAWSPFGGDGYTF; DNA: TGTGCCTGGAGTCCGTTTGGGGGGGACGGCTACACCTTC